A single sample gave rise to the 13 T cell receptor beta chains below, sequenced in a study of T-cell memory formation after mild COVID-19. TCRdb called the 5' RACE reads again in MiXCR, with one record for every CDR3 protein. The sample holds around 5,000 distinct CDR3 sequences, 40% to 50% seen once. Sample: PBMCs or a T cell subset sorted from them (not recorded which). All receptors derive from an adult who had mild COVID-19 (a few samples of this study predate the infection). Cell type and time point are not known.

In its sample, this clonotype ranks as medium-sized. This chain joins TRBV28 and TRBJ2-7; possible D gene TRBD1, 5 bases. With 7 bases removed from V and 2 bases from J, the gap between germline ends came to 18 bases. The CDR3 extends over 15 amino acids. Germline V CDR1 and CDR2: MDHEN, SYDVKM. As DNA, the CDR3 is TGTGCCAGCAATCCCGGACACACACGAACCTACGAGCAGTACGTC. This sequence encodes CASNPGHTRTYEQYV.

By sample share, this clonotype is large. The V and J genes are TRBV29-1 and TRBJ2-1; D not certain. The CDR3 has 11 residues. Trimming took 4 bases from V and 2 from J, leaving 3 bases between them. In germline, CDR1 is SQVTM, CDR2 ANQGSEA. The chain's CDR3 is CSVGAYNEQFF. The CDR3 DNA follows: TGCAGCGTTGGGGCCTACAATGAGCAGTTCTTC.

This clonotype rates as medium-sized (0.01 to 0.1%). V usage is TRBV4-2 and J usage is TRBJ2-3; tentative D call: TRBD2 (5 bases). The germline V gene has CDR1 LGHNA and CDR2 YNFKEQ. V shed 5 bases and J shed 3 bases, with 15 bases lying between them. CDR3 size: 15 residues. The DNA of the CDR3 is TGTGCCAGCAGCACCCACCGGGGTACTACAGATACGCAGTATTTT. Translation gives CASSTHRGTTDTQYF.

This chain joins TRBV2 and TRBJ2-5, with TRBD2 matching 10 bases. Germline assignment: CDR1 SNHLY and CDR2 FYNNEI. The CDR3 is 15 amino acids. The V gene end was trimmed by 3 bases and the J gene end by 2 bases; junction bases not matched to a gene: 3. The CDR3 DNA reads as TGTGCCAGCAGTGAGAGTAGCGGGAGGCAAGAGACCCAGTACTTC. This gives the protein CASSESSGRQETQYF.

This clonotype is labeled as medium-sized. The rearrangement joins TRBV7-3 to TRBJ2-5; D gene ambiguous. Germline assignment: CDR1 SGHTA and CDR2 FQGTGA. This CDR3 region has 13 residues. V gave up 5 bases and J gave up 4 bases, with 11 bases separating them. CDR3 coding DNA: TGTGCCAGCAGCCCAAACCAGAGAGAGACCCAGTACTTC. This gives the protein CASSPNQRETQYF.

This clonotype is large (0.1 to 1%) within its sample. The rearrangement uses TRBV12-3 or TRBV12-4 and TRBJ2-3; no clear D gene. The CDR3 runs to 14 residues. Trimming took off 2 bases at V and 4 bases at J, with 10 bases between the two ends. The CDR3 bases are TGTGCCAGCAGTTTACGCCTCCCTCCAGATACGCAGTATTTT. Translated: CASSLRLPPDTQYF.

The chain uses TRBV9 and TRBJ2-5, with D unresolved. This CDR3 region has 14 residues. Germline lookup yields CDR1 SGDLS and CDR2 YYNGEE. The V end was cut by 0 bases, the J end by 2 bases, with 8 bases between. The CDR3 spells CASSVANSQETQYF. Written as DNA, the CDR3 is TGTGCCAGCAGCGTAGCTAACAGTCAAGAGACCCAGTACTTC.

By its share, this clonotype is medium-sized. The chain recombines TRBV20-1 with TRBJ1-1; TRBD1 is a possible D gene (5 bases). V was clipped by 2 bases and J by 2 bases, with 9 bases between them. The CDR3 runs 13 residues. Germline CDR1 and CDR2: DFQATT and SNEGSKA (reference sequence). Written as DNA, the CDR3 is TGCAGTGCTAGACGACAGACTAACACTGAAGCTTTCTTT. Translated, it gives CSARRQTNTEAFF.

This clonotype counts as medium-sized. The chain carries TRBV5-4 and TRBJ2-2; the match to TRBD1 covers 10 bases. There are 17 residues in the CDR3. The germline gives CDR1 SGHNT, CDR2 YYREEE (reference sequence). The V and J ends lost 5 bases and 5 bases, in that order; junction bases with no gene match: 12. In nucleotides, the CDR3 is TGTGCCAGCAGAGTGGGACAGGGGCCATTGGTTACCGGGGAGCTGTTTTTT. Its protein is CASRVGQGPLVTGELFF.

By frequency in the sample, this clonotype is medium-sized. The chain couples TRBV5-4 to TRBJ2-3; D is uncertain. This CDR3 is built from 15 residues. Trimming removed 4 bases from V and 2 bases from J, with 14 bases in between. Germline CDR1 SGHNT, CDR2 YYREEE (reference sequence). CDR3 nucleotides: TGTGCCAGCAGCCCGGGTCGGGCATACACAGATACGCAGTATTTT. This translates into CASSPGRAYTDTQYF.

This clonotype has ten or more counts. V usage is TRBV6-1 and J usage is TRBJ1-5; D remains ambiguous. Germline V gene data show CDR1 as MNHNS and CDR2 as SASEGT. The CDR3 totals 12 residues. V was cut by 2 bases and J by 3 bases, with 2 bases left in between. The CDR3 spells CASSESNQPQHF. CDR3 DNA: TGTGCCAGCAGTGAATCCAATCAGCCCCAGCATTTT.

This clonotype qualifies as medium-sized. The chain couples TRBV27 to TRBJ1-1; unclear D gene. V was shortened by 0 bases and J by 9 bases, with 17 bases between the two germline ends. The CDR3 is 15 amino acids. CDR1 is MNHEY and CDR2 is SMNVEV in the germline V gene (reference sequence). The CDR3 region is CASSLSINLGNQAFF. The CDR3 DNA sequence: TGTGCCAGCAGTTTATCGATAAACTTGGGGAACCAAGCTTTCTTT.

The genes are TRBV4-2 and TRBJ1-6; the D is unclear. This CDR3 has 16 amino acids. V was shortened by 0 bases and J by 3 bases, with 9 bases between the two germline ends. Germline CDR1 LGHNA, CDR2 YNFKEQ. The CDR3 spells CASSQEARFYNSPLHF. CDR3 nucleotides: TGTGCCAGCAGCCAAGAGGCCCGCTTCTATAATTCACCCCTCCACTTT.